The source of this T cell receptor beta chain is a study of blood T cell repertoires in COVID-19. About the study: Spain, Italy and the United States supplied samples that represented acute and convalescent COVID-19. T cells, B-cell-depleted T cells, or PBMCs supplied cDNA or gDNA.

Authors' methods: Amplification of reference gene primers provided the estimated nucleated cell counts. TCRdb's copy holds only in-frame clones and misses some; the assay was immunoSEQ multiplex PCR. From that table come the V and J calls and clone size; the DNA was used to work out D and trimming. The table lists some 270,000 clones, approximately 85% of them singletons. Germline CDR1 DFQATT, CDR2 SNEGSKA (reference sequence). CDR3 length equals 14 residues. The V gene lost 3 bases and the J gene lost 0 bases, with 9 bases spanning the gap. Sequenced: peripheral blood. The receptor's source is a woman aged 70 to 79 with acute or convalescent COVID-19. The rearrangement uses TRBV20-1 and TRBJ1-3; D remains unclear. CDR3 sequence: CSASVWASGNTIYF. The CDR3 nucleotides are TGCAGTGCTAGTGTGTGGGCCTCTGGAAACACCATATATTTT.